This TCR beta chain emerged from a study of spatial heterogeneity in lung cancer. Germline CDR1 reads MGHRA; CDR2 reads YSYEKL. The CDR3 is made up of 12 amino acids. V was clipped by 3 bases and J by 5 bases, with 5 bases between them. Time point described: sample taken at primary tumor resection. TCRs were sequenced from unsorted whole RNA of tumor, nontumor lung or PBMC. A unique molecular identifier was carried by every single TCR cDNA molecule. TCRdb re-derived calls from the 5' RACE reads in MiXCR, one entry per CDR3 protein. The sample yields tens of thousands of distinct CDR3 sequences, approximately 12% seen once.

Sequences were derived from PBMCs, sampled at surgery. The rearrangement joins TRBV4-1 to TRBJ2-1; D is ambiguous. The receptor was isolated from a male donor with early-stage non-small cell lung cancer. This CDR3 is CASSQDNNEQFF. CDR3 bases: TGCGCCAGCAGCCAGGATAACAATGAGCAGTTCTTC.